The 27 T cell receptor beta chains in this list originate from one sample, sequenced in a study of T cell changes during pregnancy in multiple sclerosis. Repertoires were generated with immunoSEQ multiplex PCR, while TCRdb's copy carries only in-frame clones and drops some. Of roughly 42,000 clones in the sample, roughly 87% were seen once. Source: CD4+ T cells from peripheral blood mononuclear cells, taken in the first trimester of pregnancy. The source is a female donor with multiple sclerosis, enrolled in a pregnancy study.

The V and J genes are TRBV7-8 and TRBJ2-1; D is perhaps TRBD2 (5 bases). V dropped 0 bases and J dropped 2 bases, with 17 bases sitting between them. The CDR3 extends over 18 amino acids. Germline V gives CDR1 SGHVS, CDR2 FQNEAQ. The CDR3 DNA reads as TGTGCCAGCAGCTTAGCGCGAGGAGCGGAATCCCCCTACAATGAGCAGTTCTTC. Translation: CASSLARGAESPYNEQFF.

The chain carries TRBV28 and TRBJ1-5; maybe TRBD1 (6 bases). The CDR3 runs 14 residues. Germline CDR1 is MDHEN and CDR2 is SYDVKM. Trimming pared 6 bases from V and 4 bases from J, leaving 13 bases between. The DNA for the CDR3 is TGTGCCAGCAGATCGACAGGAAGGAATCAGCCCCAGCATTTT. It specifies CASRSTGRNQPQHF.

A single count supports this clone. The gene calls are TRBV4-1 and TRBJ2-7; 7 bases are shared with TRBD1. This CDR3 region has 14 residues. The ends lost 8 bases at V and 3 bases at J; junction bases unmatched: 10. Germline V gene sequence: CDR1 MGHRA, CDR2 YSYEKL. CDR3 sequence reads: CASGAPGQSYEQYF. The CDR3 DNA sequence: TGCGCCAGCGGCGCGCCGGGACAGAGCTACGAGCAGTACTTC.

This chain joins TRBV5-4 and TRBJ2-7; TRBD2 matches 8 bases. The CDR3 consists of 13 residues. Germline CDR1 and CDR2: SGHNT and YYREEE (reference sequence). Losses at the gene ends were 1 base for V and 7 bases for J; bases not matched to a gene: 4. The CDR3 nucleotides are TGTGCCAGCAGCTTGCCGGGAGGGAGGGAGCAGTACTTC. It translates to CASSLPGGREQYF.

The CDR3 is CASSQEALLAGSYNEQFF. CDR3 in DNA: TGCGCCAGCAGCCAAGAGGCCTTACTAGCGGGCAGCTACAATGAGCAGTTCTTC. The chain has TRBV4-3 and TRBJ2-1, with 9 bases aligning to TRBD2. Germline V gene data show CDR1 as LGHNA and CDR2 as YSLEER. J gave up 3 bases and V 0 bases, and 9 bases lay outside the gene matches. The length of the CDR3 is 18 residues.

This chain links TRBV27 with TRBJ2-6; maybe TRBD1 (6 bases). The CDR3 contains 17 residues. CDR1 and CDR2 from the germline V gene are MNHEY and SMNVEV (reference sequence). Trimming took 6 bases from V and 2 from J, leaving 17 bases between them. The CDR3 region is CASRRSVTGPGANVLTF. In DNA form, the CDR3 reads TGTGCCAGCAGGAGAAGCGTCACAGGGCCTGGGGCCAACGTCCTGACTTTC.

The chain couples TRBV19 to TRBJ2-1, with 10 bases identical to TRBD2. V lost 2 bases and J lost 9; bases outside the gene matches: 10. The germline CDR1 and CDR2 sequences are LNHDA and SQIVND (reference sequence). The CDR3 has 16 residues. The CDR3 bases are TGTGCCAGTAGTATAAAAACTAGCGGGAACTCGGGTGAGCAGTTCTTC. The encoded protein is CASSIKTSGNSGEQFF.

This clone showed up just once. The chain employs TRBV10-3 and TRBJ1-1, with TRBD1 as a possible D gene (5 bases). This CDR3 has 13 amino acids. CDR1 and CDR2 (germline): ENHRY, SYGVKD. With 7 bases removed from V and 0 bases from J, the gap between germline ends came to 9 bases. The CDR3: CAITKDMNTEAFF. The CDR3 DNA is TGTGCCATCACCAAGGACATGAACACTGAAGCTTTCTTT.

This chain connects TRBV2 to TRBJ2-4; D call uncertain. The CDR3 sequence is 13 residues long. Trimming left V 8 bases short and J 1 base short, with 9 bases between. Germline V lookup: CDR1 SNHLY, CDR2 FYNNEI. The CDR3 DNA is TGTGCCAGCTTCGACGGGGCCAAAAACATTCAGTACTTC. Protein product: CASFDGAKNIQYF.

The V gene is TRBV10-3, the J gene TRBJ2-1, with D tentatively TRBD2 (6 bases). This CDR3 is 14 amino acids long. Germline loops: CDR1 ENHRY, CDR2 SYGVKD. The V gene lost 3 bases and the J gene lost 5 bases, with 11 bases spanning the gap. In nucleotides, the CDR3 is TGTGCCATCAGTGACCCGGGACTTAACAATGAGCAGTTCTTC. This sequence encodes CAISDPGLNNEQFF.

The CDR3 loop reads CASTSRAGYSYEQYF. The CDR3 coding sequence is TGTGCCAGCACCTCAAGGGCAGGGTACTCCTACGAGCAGTACTTC. This chain uses TRBV25-1 with TRBJ2-7, with D possibly matching TRBD1 (5 bases). The germline CDR1 and CDR2 sequences are MGHDK and SYGVNS. There are 15 residues in the CDR3. Trimming took off 7 bases at V and 0 bases at J, with 16 bases between the two ends.

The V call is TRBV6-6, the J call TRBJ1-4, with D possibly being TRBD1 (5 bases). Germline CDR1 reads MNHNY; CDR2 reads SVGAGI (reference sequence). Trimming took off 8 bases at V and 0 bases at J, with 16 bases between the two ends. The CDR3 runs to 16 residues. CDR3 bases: TGTGCCAGCGCCATAGGGGCGGGGTCAACTAATGAAAAACTGTTTTTT. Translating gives CASAIGAGSTNEKLFF.

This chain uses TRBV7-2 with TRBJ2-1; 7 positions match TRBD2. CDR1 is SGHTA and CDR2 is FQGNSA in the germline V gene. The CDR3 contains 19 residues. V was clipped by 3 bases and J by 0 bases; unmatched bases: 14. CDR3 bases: TGTGCCAGCAGCTTCCCCACCTCGCGGGACTATAGCTCCTACAATGAGCAGTTCTTC. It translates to CASSFPTSRDYSSYNEQFF.

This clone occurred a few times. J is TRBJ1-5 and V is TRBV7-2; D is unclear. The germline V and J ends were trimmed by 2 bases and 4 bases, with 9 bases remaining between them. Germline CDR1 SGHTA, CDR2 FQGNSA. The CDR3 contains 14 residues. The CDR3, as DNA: TGTGCCAGCAGCTTAAAGCCTTCTAATCAGCCCCAGCATTTT. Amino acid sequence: CASSLKPSNQPQHF.

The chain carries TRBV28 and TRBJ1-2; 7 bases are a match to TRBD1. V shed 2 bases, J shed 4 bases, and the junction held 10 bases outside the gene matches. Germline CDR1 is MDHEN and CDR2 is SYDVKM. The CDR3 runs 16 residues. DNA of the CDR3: TGTGCCAGCAGTTTACTACAGGGGACTTCTGGCTATGGCTACACCTTC. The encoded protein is CASSLLQGTSGYGYTF.

Here the CDR3 reads CASRPPPGQGNYGYTF. In DNA, the CDR3 is TGTGCCAGCAGGCCCCCGCCGGGACAGGGAAACTATGGCTACACCTTC. This chain connects TRBV28 to TRBJ1-2; 9 nucleotides line up with TRBD1. CDR1 is MDHEN, CDR2 SYDVKM, per germline. With 6 bases clipped from V and 2 bases from J, the junction kept 10 bases outside the gene matches. There are 16 residues in the CDR3.

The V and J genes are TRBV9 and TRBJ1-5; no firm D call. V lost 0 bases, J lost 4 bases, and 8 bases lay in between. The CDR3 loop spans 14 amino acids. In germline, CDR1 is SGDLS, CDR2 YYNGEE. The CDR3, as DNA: TGTGCCAGCAGCGTAGGGCAGTCTAATCAGCCCCAGCATTTT. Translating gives CASSVGQSNQPQHF. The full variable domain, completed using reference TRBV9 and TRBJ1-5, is DSGVTQTPKHLITATGQRVTLRCSPRSGDLSVYWYQQSLDQGLQFLIQYYNGEERAKGNILERFSAQQFPDLHSELNLSSLELGDSALYFCASSVGQSNQPQHFGDGTRLSIL.

The CDR3 spells CASSLFIPWGQYNEQFF. Here the CDR3 DNA reads TGTGCCAGCAGCTTGTTCATCCCTTGGGGCCAGTACAATGAGCAGTTCTTC. The chain recombines TRBV11-3 with TRBJ2-1; maybe TRBD1 (5 bases). The CDR3 contains 17 residues. V gave up 3 bases and J gave up 4 bases, with 19 bases separating them. The germline V gene encodes CDR1 SGHNT and CDR2 YENEEA.

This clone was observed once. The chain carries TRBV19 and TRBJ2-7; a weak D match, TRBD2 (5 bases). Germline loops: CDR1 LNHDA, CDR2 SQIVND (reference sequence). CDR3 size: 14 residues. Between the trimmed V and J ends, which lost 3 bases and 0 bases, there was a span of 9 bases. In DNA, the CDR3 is TGTGCCAGTAGTATCCCGGGGAGCTCCTACGAGCAGTACTTC. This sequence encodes CASSIPGSSYEQYF.

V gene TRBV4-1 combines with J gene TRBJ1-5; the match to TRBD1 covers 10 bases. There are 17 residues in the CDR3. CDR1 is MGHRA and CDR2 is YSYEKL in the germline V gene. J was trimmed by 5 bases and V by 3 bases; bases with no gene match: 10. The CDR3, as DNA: TGCGCCAGCAGCCAGGTTCCGGGACAGGGGTCCGATCAGCCCCAGCATTTT. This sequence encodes CASSQVPGQGSDQPQHF.

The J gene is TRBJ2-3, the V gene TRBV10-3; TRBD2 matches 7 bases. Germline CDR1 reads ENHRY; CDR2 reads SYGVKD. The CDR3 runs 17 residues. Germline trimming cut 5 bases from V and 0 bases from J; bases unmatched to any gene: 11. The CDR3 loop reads CAISRQLAGASTDTQYF. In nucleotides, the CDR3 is TGTGCCATCAGTAGACAATTAGCGGGCGCTAGCACAGATACGCAGTATTTT.

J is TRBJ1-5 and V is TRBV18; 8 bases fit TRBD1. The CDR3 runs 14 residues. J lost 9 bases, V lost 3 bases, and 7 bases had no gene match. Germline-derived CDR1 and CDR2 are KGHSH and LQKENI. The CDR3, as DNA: TGTGCCAGCTCACCCCAGGGGGCGGGTAGGCCCCAGCATTTT. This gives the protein CASSPQGAGRPQHF.

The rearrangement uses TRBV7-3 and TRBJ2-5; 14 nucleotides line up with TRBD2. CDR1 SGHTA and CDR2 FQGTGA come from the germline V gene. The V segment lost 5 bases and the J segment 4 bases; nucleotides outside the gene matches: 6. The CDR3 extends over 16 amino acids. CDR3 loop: CASSPRLAGGSETQYF. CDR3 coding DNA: TGTGCCAGCAGCCCGCGACTAGCGGGAGGGTCAGAGACCCAGTACTTC.

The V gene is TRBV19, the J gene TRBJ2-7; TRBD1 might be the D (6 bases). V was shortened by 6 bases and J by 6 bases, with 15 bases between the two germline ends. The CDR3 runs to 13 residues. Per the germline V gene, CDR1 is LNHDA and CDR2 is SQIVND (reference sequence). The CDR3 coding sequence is TGTGCCAGTAGAGAGCCCGTAGGGGGCGAGCAGTACTTC. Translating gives CASREPVGGEQYF.

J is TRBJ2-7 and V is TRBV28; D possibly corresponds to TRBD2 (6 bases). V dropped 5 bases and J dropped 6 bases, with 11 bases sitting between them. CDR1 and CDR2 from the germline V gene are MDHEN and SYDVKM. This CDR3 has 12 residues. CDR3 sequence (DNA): TGTGCCAGCAGTCCGGGGAGGCTCGAGCAGTACTTC. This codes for CASSPGRLEQYF.

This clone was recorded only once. The CDR3 sequence is CASGVVAGQGYEKLFF. CDR3 nucleotide sequence: TGTGCCAGCGGTGTTGTTGCGGGACAGGGTTATGAAAAACTGTTTTTT. The rearrangement joins TRBV19 to TRBJ1-4; 9 bases are a match to TRBD1. The CDR3 is 16 amino acids. CDR1 is LNHDA, CDR2 SQIVND, per germline (reference sequence). V gave up 9 bases and J gave up 6 bases; unmatched junction bases: 14.

The CDR3 reads CASGTIAGARYEQYF. In nucleotides, the CDR3 is TGTGCCAGCGGAACGATAGCGGGAGCCCGTTACGAGCAGTACTTC. This chain connects TRBV27 to TRBJ2-7, with 9 bases identical to TRBD2. CDR1 is MNHEY and CDR2 is SMNVEV in the germline V gene (reference sequence). With 8 bases clipped from V and 4 bases from J, the junction kept 12 bases outside the gene matches. The CDR3 loop spans 15 amino acids.